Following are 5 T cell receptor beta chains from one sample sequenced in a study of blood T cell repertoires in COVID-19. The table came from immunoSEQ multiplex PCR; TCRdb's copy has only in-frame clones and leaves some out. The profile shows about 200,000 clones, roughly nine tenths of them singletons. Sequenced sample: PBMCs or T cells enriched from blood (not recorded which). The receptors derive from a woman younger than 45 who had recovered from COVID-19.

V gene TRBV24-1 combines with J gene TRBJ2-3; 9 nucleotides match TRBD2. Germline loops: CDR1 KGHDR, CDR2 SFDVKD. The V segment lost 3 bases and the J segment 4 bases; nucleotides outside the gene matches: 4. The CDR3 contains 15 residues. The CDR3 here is CATSDPAGGSDTQYF. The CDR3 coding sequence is TGTGCCACCAGTGATCCAGCGGGGGGATCAGATACGCAGTATTTT.

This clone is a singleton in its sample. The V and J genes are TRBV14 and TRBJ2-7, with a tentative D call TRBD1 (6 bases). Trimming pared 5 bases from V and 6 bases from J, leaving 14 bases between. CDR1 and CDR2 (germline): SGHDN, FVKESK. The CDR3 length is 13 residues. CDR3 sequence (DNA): TGTGCCAGCAGCATACAGACAGGAGGCGAGCAGTACTTC. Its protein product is CASSIQTGGEQYF.

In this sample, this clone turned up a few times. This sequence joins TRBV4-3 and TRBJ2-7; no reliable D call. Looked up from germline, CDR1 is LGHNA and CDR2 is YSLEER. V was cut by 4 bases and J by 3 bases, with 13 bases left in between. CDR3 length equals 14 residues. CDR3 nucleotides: TGCGCCAGCAGCCCAAGAGTACAGAACTACGAGCAGTACTTC. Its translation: CASSPRVQNYEQYF.

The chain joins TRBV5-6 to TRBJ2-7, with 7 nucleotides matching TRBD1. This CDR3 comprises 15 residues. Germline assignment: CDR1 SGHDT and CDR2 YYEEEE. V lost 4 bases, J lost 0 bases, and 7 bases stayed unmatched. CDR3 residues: CASSGTDGSSYEQYF. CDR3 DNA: TGTGCCAGCAGCGGGACAGACGGTAGCTCCTACGAGCAGTACTTC.

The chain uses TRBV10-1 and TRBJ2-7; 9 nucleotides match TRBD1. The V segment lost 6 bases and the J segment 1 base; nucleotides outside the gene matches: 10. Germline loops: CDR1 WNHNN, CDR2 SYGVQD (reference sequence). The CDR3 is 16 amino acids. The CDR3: CASSDKRTGVSYEQYF. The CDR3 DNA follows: TGCGCCAGCAGCGATAAGAGGACAGGGGTTTCCTACGAGCAGTACTTC.